The text below deals with one T cell receptor beta chain. Antigen specificity is unknown. The source of the sample is a study of identifying expanded T cells in peripheral blood. Study outcomes and limitations: Roughly two-week clone count variance significantly increased as total template count grew. Over approximately two and four weeks, about 17 and 20 clones changed, versus around 1.3 between replicates.

Trimming stripped 7 bases from V and 9 bases from J, with 16 bases between. Germline CDR1 and CDR2: LNHDA and SQIVND (reference sequence). The CDR3 has 14 residues. This table comes from immunoSEQ multiplex PCR, and its TCRdb copy is limited to in-frame clones, with some not included. The table has about 58,000 clones, 89% seen once. Collection occurred without any documented infections or immune events in donors. The sequencing input was blood. This chain links TRBV19 with TRBJ1-6; D gene uncertain. This clonotype originated in a person between 18 and 75 years old in good health. The CDR3 DNA is TGTGCCAGTACCTGGAACAGTAACGGTTCACCCCTCCACTTT. This encodes CASTWNSNGSPLHF.